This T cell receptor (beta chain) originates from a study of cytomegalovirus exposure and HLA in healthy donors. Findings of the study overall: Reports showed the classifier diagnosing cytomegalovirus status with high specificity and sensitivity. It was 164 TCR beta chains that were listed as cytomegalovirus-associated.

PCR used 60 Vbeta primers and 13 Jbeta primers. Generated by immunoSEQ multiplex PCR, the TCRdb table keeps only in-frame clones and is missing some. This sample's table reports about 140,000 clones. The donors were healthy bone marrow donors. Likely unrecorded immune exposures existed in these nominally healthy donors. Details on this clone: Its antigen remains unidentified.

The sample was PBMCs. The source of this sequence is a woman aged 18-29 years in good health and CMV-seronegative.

The CDR3 sequence: CASSVTSEQREQYF. CDR3 DNA: TGTGCCAGCAGTGTGACTAGTGAGCAACGAGAGCAGTACTTC. This chain links TRBV6-1 with TRBJ2-7; the D gene is possibly TRBD2 (6 bases). CDR1 MNHNS and CDR2 SASEGT come from the germline V gene. V lost 4 bases and J lost 7, with 17 bases in between. This CDR3 has 14 amino acids.